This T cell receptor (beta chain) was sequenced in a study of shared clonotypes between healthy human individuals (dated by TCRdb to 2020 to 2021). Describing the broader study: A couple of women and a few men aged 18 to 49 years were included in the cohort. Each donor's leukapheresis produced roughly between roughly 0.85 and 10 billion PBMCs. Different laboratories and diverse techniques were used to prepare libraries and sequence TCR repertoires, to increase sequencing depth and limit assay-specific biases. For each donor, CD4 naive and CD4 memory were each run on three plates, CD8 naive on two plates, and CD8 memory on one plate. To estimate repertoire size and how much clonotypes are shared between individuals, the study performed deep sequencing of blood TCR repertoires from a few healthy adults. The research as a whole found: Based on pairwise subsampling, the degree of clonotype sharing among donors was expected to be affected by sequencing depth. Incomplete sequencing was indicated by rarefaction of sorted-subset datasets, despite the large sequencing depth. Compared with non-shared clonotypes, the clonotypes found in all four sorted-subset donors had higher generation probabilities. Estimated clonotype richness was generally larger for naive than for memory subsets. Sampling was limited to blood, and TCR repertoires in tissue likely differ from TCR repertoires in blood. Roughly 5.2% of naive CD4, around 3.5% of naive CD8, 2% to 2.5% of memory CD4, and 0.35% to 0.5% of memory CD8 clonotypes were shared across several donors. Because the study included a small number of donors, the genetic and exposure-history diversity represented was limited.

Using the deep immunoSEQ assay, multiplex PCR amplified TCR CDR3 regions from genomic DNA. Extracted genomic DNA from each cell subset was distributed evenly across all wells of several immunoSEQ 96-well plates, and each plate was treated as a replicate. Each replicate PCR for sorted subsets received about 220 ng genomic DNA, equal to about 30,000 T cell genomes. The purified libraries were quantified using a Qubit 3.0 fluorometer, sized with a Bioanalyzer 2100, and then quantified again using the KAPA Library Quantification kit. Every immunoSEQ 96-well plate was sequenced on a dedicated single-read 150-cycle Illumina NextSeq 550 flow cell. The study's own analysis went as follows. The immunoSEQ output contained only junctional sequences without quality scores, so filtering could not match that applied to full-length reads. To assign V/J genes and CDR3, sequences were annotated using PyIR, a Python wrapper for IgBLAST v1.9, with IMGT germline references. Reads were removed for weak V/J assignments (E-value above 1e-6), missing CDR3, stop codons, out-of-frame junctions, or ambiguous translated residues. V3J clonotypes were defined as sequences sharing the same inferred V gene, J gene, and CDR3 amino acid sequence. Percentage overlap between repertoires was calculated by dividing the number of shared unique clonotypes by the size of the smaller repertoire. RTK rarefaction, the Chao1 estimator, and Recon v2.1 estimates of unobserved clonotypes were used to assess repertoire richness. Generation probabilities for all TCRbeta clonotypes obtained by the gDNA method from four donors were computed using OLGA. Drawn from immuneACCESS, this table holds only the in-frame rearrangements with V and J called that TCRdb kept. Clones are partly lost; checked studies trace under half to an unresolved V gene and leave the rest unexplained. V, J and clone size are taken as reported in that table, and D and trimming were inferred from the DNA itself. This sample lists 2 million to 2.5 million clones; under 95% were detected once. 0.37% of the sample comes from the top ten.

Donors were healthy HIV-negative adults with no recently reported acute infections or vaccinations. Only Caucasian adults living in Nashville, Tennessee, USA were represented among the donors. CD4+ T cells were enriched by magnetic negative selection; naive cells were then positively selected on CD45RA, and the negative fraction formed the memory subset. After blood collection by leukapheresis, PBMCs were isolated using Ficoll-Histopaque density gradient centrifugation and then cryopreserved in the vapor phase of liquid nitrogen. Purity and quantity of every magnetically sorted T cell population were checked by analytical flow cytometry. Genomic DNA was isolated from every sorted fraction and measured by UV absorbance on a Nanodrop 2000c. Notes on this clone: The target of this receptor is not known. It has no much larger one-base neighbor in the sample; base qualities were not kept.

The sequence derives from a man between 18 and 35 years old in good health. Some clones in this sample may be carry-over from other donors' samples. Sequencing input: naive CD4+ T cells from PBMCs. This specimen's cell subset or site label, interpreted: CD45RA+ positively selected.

The CDR3 in this case is CASSPTTRVAFF. In nucleotides, the sequence is TGTGCCAGCAGTCCTACGACCAGAGTAGCTTTCTTT. In this chain, TRBV28 is recombined with TRBJ1-1; too little of a D gene remains to name it. Trimming at the junction amounts to 5 bases on V and 10 bases on J, and the germline ends lie 14 bases apart. Counted from cysteine to phenylalanine, this CDR3 has 12 amino acids. Only the CDR3 portion is preserved as DNA: 36 bases, with reading frame beginning at the first base. CDR1 is given as MDHEN and CDR2 as SYDVKM, both from the germline V gene.